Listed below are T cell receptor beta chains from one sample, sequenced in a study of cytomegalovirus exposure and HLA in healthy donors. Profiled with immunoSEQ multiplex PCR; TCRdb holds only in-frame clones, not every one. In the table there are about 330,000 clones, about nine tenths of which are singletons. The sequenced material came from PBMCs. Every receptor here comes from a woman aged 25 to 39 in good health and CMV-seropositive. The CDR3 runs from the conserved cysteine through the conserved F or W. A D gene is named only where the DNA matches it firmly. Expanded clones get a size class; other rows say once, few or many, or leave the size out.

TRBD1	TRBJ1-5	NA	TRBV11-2	CASSTGTVEDQPQHF	TGTGCCAGCAGCACCGGGACAGTCGAAGATCAGCCCCAGCATTTT
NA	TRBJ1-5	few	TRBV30	CAWSVPWGNNQPQHF	TGTGCCTGGAGTGTCCCCTGGGGGAACAATCAGCCCCAGCATTTT
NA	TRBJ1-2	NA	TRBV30	CACSRRNYGYTF	TGTGCCTGCAGCAGGAGGAACTATGGCTACACCTTC
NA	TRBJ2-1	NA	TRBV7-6	CASSERRAYNEQFF	TGTGCCAGCAGCGAACGACGGGCCTACAATGAGCAGTTCTTC
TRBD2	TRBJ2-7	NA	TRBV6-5	CASSFSGRVREQYF	TGTGCCAGCAGTTTTAGCGGGAGAGTGCGGGAGCAGTACTTC
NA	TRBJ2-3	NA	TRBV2	CASSKKADLMNTQYF	TGTGCCAGCAGTAAGAAAGCGGACCTGATGAATACGCAGTATTTT
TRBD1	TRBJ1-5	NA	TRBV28	CASSLWTDRNNSNQPQHF	TGTGCCAGCAGTCTTTGGACGGACAGGAATAATAGCAATCAGCCCCAGCATTTT
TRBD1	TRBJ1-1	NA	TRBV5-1	CASRFGTAEAFF	TGCGCCAGCAGATTCGGGACAGCTGAAGCTTTCTTT
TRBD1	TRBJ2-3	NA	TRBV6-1	CASIWTGLSDTQYF	TGTGCCAGCATTTGGACAGGGTTATCAGATACGCAGTATTTT
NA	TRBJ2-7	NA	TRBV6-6	CASRPQERIDSYEQYF	TGTGCCAGCAGACCCCAGGAGCGGATTGACTCCTACGAGCAGTACTTC
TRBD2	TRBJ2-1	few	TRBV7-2	CASSPAAGGYNEQFF	TGTGCCAGCAGCCCCGCAGCGGGAGGGTACAATGAGCAGTTCTTC
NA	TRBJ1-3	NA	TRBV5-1	CASSLDRAPNTIYF	TGCGCCAGCAGCTTGGACAGGGCACCGAACACCATATATTTT
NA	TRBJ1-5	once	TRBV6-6	CASSLGGQEPQHF	TGTGCCAGCAGTTTGGGGGGTCAGGAGCCCCAGCATTTT
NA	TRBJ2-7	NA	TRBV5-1	CASSLVGGGTYEQYF	TGCGCCAGCAGCTTGGTAGGTGGCGGCACCTACGAGCAGTACTTC
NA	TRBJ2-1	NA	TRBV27	CASSPSAGADEQFF	TGTGCCAGCAGTCCCTCCGCGGGGGCCGATGAGCAGTTCTTC
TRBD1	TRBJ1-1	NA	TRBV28	CASSSWTGGITVNTEAFF	TGTGCCAGCAGTTCCTGGACAGGGGGAATAACGGTGAACACTGAAGCTTTCTTT
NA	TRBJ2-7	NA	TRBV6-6	CASRAGLSSAGYEQYF	TGTGCCAGCAGGGCGGGATTGAGCTCAGCTGGATACGAGCAGTACTTC
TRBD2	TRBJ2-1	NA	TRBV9	CASSPTTSGIYNEQFF	TGTGCCAGCAGCCCAACGACTAGCGGCATATACAATGAGCAGTTCTTC